This section outlines one TCR beta chain sequence together with its context. The sample originates from a study of T cell repertoires in cytomegalovirus infection. V trimming: 2 bases; J trimming: 8 bases; junction bases outside the gene matches: 6. Germline V gene lookup returns CDR1 SGHRS and CDR2 YFSETQ. The CDR3 has 14 amino acids. A single record per CDR3 protein comes from TCRdb applying MiXCR to the reads. The repertoire holds approximately 200,000 distinct CDR3 sequences, 22% seen once, with roughly 18% in the top ten. The clonotype comes from a human donor in good health (CMV status not recorded). Some clones in this sample may be carry-over from other donors' samples. The V call is TRBV5-1, the J call TRBJ1-2; 10 positions match TRBD1. The sample was CD8+ T cells from PBMCs. This CDR3 is CASSLGTGVQGYTF. CDR3 nucleotide sequence: TGCGCCAGCAGCTTAGGGACAGGGGTCCAAGGCTACACCTTC.